Listed below are T cell receptor beta chains from one sample, sequenced in a study of beta chain features in type 1 diabetes. TCRdb's table, derived via immunoSEQ multiplex PCR, lists solely in-frame clones and lacks some. The sample yields some 270,000 clones, 14% seen once. The specimen sequenced was naive CD4+ T cells from blood. These receptor sequences come from a woman aged 40 to 55 in good health. CDR3s include the opening cysteine and the closing phenylalanine or tryptophan. D genes are given only for firm matches. Rows give clone size only sometimes, using once, few, many, or a class for an expanded clone.

TRBD2	TRBV9	.	TRBJ2-3	TGTGCCAGCAGCGGACGGGGGGGCCTGCCCTCAGATACGCAGTATTTT	CASSGRGGLPSDTQYF
.	TRBV29-1	.	TRBJ1-2	TGCAGCGTTGTGCCAACTCCGGGTGGCTACACCTTC	CSVVPTPGGYTF
TRBD1	TRBV7-2	.	TRBJ1-2	TGTGCCAGCAGCTGGGGGACAGGGACTACCGGGATTTATGGCTACACCTTC	CASSWGTGTTGIYGYTF
TRBD1	TRBV5-1	.	TRBJ2-1	TGCGCCAGCAGCTTTCAAACCGGGACAGCCTACAATGAGCAGTTCTTC	CASSFQTGTAYNEQFF
.	TRBV19	once	TRBJ2-7	TGTGCCAGTAGTATTATTGGGCAGGGGACGTACGAGCAGTACTTC	CASSIIGQGTYEQYF
TRBD1	TRBV5-1	few	TRBJ2-7	TGCGCCAGCAGCTGGGGACAGGGGTACGAGCAGTACTTC	CASSWGQGYEQYF
.	TRBV12-5	few	TRBJ1-3	TGTGCTAGTGGTTTGGTAGTGGGGCTAGGAAACACCATATATTTT	CASGLVVGLGNTIYF
.	TRBV6-5	.	TRBJ2-2	TGTGCCAGCAGTTACGGTGGGGGCCTCACCGGGGAGCTGTTTTTT	CASSYGGGLTGELFF
TRBD2	TRBV11-2	few	TRBJ2-5	TGTGCCAGCAGCCCCCTGGGACTAGCGGGGCAAGAGACCCAGTACTTC	CASSPLGLAGQETQYF
TRBD1	TRBV5-4	few	TRBJ2-7	TGTGCCAGCAGTCCTCGGGCGGGACAGGAGTCCTACGAGCAGTACTTC	CASSPRAGQESYEQYF
TRBD1	TRBV2	few	TRBJ2-7	TGTGCCAGCAGTGCGCGACAGGGAACCTACGAGCAGTACTTC	CASSARQGTYEQYF
.	TRBV18	.	TRBJ2-2	TGTGCCAGCTCACCAAGGAGAGCAGGGCGTGCTACGAACACCGGGGAGCTGTTTTTT	CASSPRRAGRATNTGELFF
TRBD1	TRBV6-5	few	TRBJ1-4	TGTGCCAGCAGTTACGGGGACAGGGTTAATGAAAAACTGTTTTTT	CASSYGDRVNEKLFF
.	TRBV7-9	few	TRBJ1-2	TGTGCCAGCAGCCCCTCCGAGAGTCGCTACACCTTC	CASSPSESRYTF
.	TRBV6-1	.	TRBJ1-2	TGTGCCAGCAGTGAGCGGCCGCTTAACTATGGCTACACCTTC	CASSERPLNYGYTF
TRBD1	TRBV4-1	.	TRBJ2-2	TGCGCCAGCAGCCCGGGACAGGGGGCAACCGGGGAGCTGTTTTTT	CASSPGQGATGELFF
.	TRBV5-1	.	TRBJ2-3	TGCGCCAGCAGCTTGGCTACCCGGGAGGATACGCAGTATTTT	CASSLATREDTQYF
.	TRBV7-2	few	TRBJ2-5	TGTGCCAGTCTCCTACTAGGCGTACAAGAGACCCAGTACTTC	CASLLLGVQETQYF
.	TRBV5-8	.	TRBJ1-1	TGTGCCAGCAGCCCAATCCATCGCGCTGAAGCTTTCTTT	CASSPIHRAEAFF
TRBD1	TRBV6-1	few	TRBJ2-2	TGTGCCAGCCACCGGGACAGTTACACCGGGGAGCTGTTTTTT	CASHRDSYTGELFF
.	TRBV19	few	TRBJ2-5	TGTGCCAGTAGTAGGGGCTCCAGGGAGACCCAGTACTTC	CASSRGSRETQYF
.	TRBV5-1	few	TRBJ2-1	TGCGCCAGCAACCGGGTTGGGTCTAGCTCGGCCAATGAGCAGTTCTTC	CASNRVGSSSANEQFF
TRBD1	TRBV19	.	TRBJ2-7	TGTGCCAGTAATGAAAGAGGGGGCGCGAGGGGCGAGCAGTACTTC	CASNERGGARGEQYF
.	TRBV7-2	.	TRBJ1-1	TGTGCCAGCAGCTTAGATATGAACACTGAAGCTTTCTTT	CASSLDMNTEAFF
.	TRBV7-9	.	TRBJ2-7	TGTGCCAGCCGTCAGACAGGACAAACAGTCTACGAGCAGTACTTC	CASRQTGQTVYEQYF
.	TRBV5-1	.	TRBJ2-7	TGCGCCAGCAGCTTGGATCTAGCGCGGTCCTACGAGCAGTACTTC	CASSLDLARSYEQYF
TRBD2	TRBV2	few	TRBJ2-1	TGTGCCAGCTTCGTTAACGGGAGGGGGGGCCCCAATGAGCAGTTCTTC	CASFVNGRGGPNEQFF
.	TRBV7-8	few	TRBJ2-3	TGTGCCAGCAGCTTGGTCCGGGTCTCGCAGTATTTT	CASSLVRVSQYF
.	TRBV5-6	few	TRBJ1-5	TGTGCCAGCAGCTTGGCCGGAGGGTCTGGGTTCAATCAGCCCCAGCATTTT	CASSLAGGSGFNQPQHF
TRBD1	TRBV10-2	.	TRBJ1-6	TGCGCCAGCGCAGGACAGGGGGGGAATTCACCCCTCCACTTT	CASAGQGGNSPLHF
.	TRBV19	.	TRBJ1-2	TGTGCCAGTAGTATAGCCCTCGACAGACTCTATGGCTACACCTTC	CASSIALDRLYGYTF
.	TRBV5-6	.	TRBJ1-5	TGTGCCAGCAGCTTGATGGGGGGGAGCAATCAGCCCCAGCATTTT	CASSLMGGSNQPQHF
TRBD1	TRBV7-2	.	TRBJ1-1	TGTGCCAGCAGCTTAGTTCCCACAGGGGGGGCTGAAGCTTTCTTT	CASSLVPTGGAEAFF
.	TRBV19	.	TRBJ1-5	TGTGCCAGTGAGGATGGAGGGAGCAATCAGCCCCAGCATTTT	CASEDGGSNQPQHF
.	TRBV18	few	TRBJ1-5	TGTGCCAGCTCACCCGGGGGAGGTACTTATCAGCCCCAGCATTTT	CASSPGGGTYQPQHF
.	TRBV11-2	few	TRBJ2-3	TGTGCCAGCAGCTTATCCCGTCTTACAGATACGCAGTATTTT	CASSLSRLTDTQYF
.	TRBV7-8	few	TRBJ2-1	TGTGCCAGCAGTTTTGGGGGCGCGGGTACAATCTCCTACAATGAGCAGTTCTTC	CASSFGGAGTISYNEQFF
TRBD1	TRBV19	few	TRBJ1-2	TGTGCCAGTTCAAGGACCCGGGACAGGGCGGGTGGCTACACCTTC	CASSRTRDRAGGYTF
TRBD1	TRBV18	.	TRBJ1-2	TGTGCCAGCTCAGCGACAGGGGATGGCTACACCTTC	CASSATGDGYTF
.	TRBV9	few	TRBJ2-7	TGTGCCAGCAGCGTAGCGGGGGTGGGCCTCGAGCAGTACTTC	CASSVAGVGLEQYF
.	TRBV2	few	TRBJ2-3	TGTGCCAGCAGTGAGGGCGGGGGCTGGCAGTATTTT	CASSEGGGWQYF
TRBD1	TRBV19	few	TRBJ2-7	TGTGCCGGGGGGCAGGGACAGGGCTACGAGCAGTACTTC	CAGGQGQGYEQYF
.	TRBV7-2	.	TRBJ1-1	TGTGCCAGCAGGTACAGGAACACTGAAGCTTTCTTT	CASRYRNTEAFF
TRBD1	TRBV2	few	TRBJ2-7	TGTGCCAGCAGTGAAGGAGGACAGGGGGCTGCTGAGCAGTACTTC	CASSEGGQGAAEQYF
.	TRBV6-1	.	TRBJ1-6	TGTGCCAGCAGTGAAGTAGGTGTGCGACAGTTCAATTCACCCCTCCACTTT	CASSEVGVRQFNSPLHF
TRBD1	TRBV19	.	TRBJ2-7	TGTGCCAGTAGTAGACAGGGAAAGGGCGGCTACGAGCAGTACTTC	CASSRQGKGGYEQYF
TRBD1	TRBV6-4	few	TRBJ1-2	TGTGCCAGCAGTGAGACCGGGACAGGGGATCGCGGCTACACCTTC	CASSETGTGDRGYTF
TRBD1	TRBV15	.	TRBJ2-7	TGTGCCACCAGCAGACCCGGGACAGGGCTGTACGAGCAGTACTTC	CATSRPGTGLYEQYF
TRBD2	TRBV5-1	.	TRBJ2-5	TGCGCCAGCAGCTTCGGTAGCGGGGGGGGAGAGACCCAGTACTTC	CASSFGSGGGETQYF
TRBD1	TRBV5-6	few	TRBJ1-1	TGTGCCAGCAGCTCGGACAGGGTGAGGTTCACTGAAGCTTTCTTT	CASSSDRVRFTEAFF
.	TRBV4-3	.	TRBJ2-5	TGCGCCAGCAGCCAAGGGAGAGGGCAGTACTTC	CASSQGRGQYF
.	TRBV5-1	once	TRBJ2-7	TGCGCCAGCAGCTTGGTAAGAGGTTTACGTTACGAGCAGTACTTC	CASSLVRGLRYEQYF
.	TRBV18	.	TRBJ1-1	TGTGCCAGCTCATCTGACCTACAGGGTTTCACTGAAGCTTTCTTT	CASSSDLQGFTEAFF